Each of the 21 T cell receptor beta chains below was sequenced from the same sample in a study of blood T cells in healthy people across ages. For the second PCR, which ran for about 7 to 11 cycles, a sample-barcoded 5' primer and a J-beta primer mix were used. MiXCR was run by TCRdb on the 5' RACE reads, yielding one entry per CDR3 protein. This sample has about 1.4 million distinct CDR3 sequences; 45% to 70% occur once, and the top ten carry roughly 6.3%. Sequenced input: blood. All receptors derive from a man younger than 35 in good health.

This clonotype was recorded a few times. The chain links TRBV10-1 to TRBJ2-7, with 7 bases that match TRBD1. With 2 bases clipped from V and 3 bases from J, the junction kept 1 base outside the gene matches. The CDR3 loop spans 13 amino acids. Germline CDR1 reads WNHNN; CDR2 reads SYGVQD (reference sequence). As DNA, the CDR3 is TGCGCCAGCAGTGAGCGGGACAGCTACGAGCAGTACTTC. Amino acids: CASSERDSYEQYF.

The chain employs TRBV28 and TRBJ2-7, with D maybe TRBD1 (6 bases). Trimming took off 7 bases at V and 1 base at J, with 14 bases between the two ends. Germline assignment: CDR1 MDHEN and CDR2 SYDVKM. This CDR3 is 14 amino acids long. As DNA, the CDR3 is TGTGCCAGCAATATGAGGACAGAGTCCTACGAGCAGTACTTC. The encoded protein is CASNMRTESYEQYF.

V usage is TRBV3-1 and J usage is TRBJ2-4; 8 bases map to TRBD2. This CDR3 has 15 amino acids. J gave up 4 bases and V 5 bases, and 7 bases lay outside the gene matches. The germline gives CDR1 LGHDT, CDR2 YNNKEL (reference sequence). The CDR3 loop is CASSGGRRYKNIQYF. Written as DNA, the CDR3 is TGTGCCAGCAGCGGCGGGAGGAGGTATAAAAACATTCAGTACTTC.

This sequence joins TRBV20-1 and TRBJ2-1, with TRBD2 matching 15 bases. There are 16 residues in the CDR3. CDR1 is DFQATT, CDR2 SNEGSKA, per germline (reference sequence). Trimming removed 1 base from V and 7 bases from J; junction bases left unmatched: 5. The CDR3 sequence: CSARARTSGRANEQFF. CDR3 bases: TGCAGTGCTAGAGCTAGGACTAGCGGGAGGGCGAATGAGCAGTTCTTC.

V is TRBV4-1 and J is TRBJ2-1; 12 nucleotides agree with TRBD2. V was pared by 5 bases and J by 7 bases, with 9 bases of the junction left unmatched. CDR3 size: 16 residues. Looked up from germline, CDR1 is MGHRA and CDR2 is YSYEKL. The CDR3 coding sequence is TGCGCCAGCAGCGGTCGACTAGCGGGAGAAAGTAATGAGCAGTTCTTC. It is translated as CASSGRLAGESNEQFF.

This chain joins TRBV7-9 and TRBJ1-1, with unresolved D. The CDR3 sequence is 14 residues long. The germline V gene encodes CDR1 SEHNR and CDR2 FQNEAQ (reference sequence). V gave up 4 bases and J gave up 4 bases, with 13 bases separating them. In nucleotides, the CDR3 is TGTGCCAGCAGCTCCAAGGTGGGCGTCACTGAAGCTTTCTTT. Its protein is CASSSKVGVTEAFF.

CDR3 loop: CASSTPGLGRLGGQFF. The CDR3 bases are TGTGCCAGCAGCACACCGGGACTAGGCCGATTAGGGGGGCAGTTCTTC. The V gene is TRBV7-2, the J gene TRBJ2-1; TRBD2 matches at 8 bases. Trimming at V came to 5 bases and at J to 12 bases, leaving 18 bases not matched to a gene. The CDR3 consists of 16 residues. Germline V CDR1 and CDR2: SGHTA, FQGNSA.

V and J are TRBV12-3 or TRBV12-4 and TRBJ1-1; D unclear. This CDR3 region has 15 residues. V shed 4 bases and J shed 6 bases, with 18 bases lying between them. CDR3 sequence (DNA): TGTGCCAGCAGTTCCCACAGTACAACGTTGGCTGAAGCTTTCTTT. Amino acid sequence: CASSSHSTTLAEAFF.

CDR3 protein: CASSSGYETQYF. In DNA form, the CDR3 reads TGTGCCAGCAGCTCCGGTTACGAGACCCAGTACTTC. The V gene is TRBV7-9, the J gene TRBJ2-5; D gene ambiguous. Germline CDR1 reads SEHNR; CDR2 reads FQNEAQ (reference sequence). The germline V and J ends were trimmed by 4 bases and 5 bases, with 8 bases remaining between them. The CDR3 sequence is 12 residues long. The full variable domain, rest sourced from reference TRBV7-9 and TRBJ2-5, is DTGVSQNPRHKITKRGQNVTFRCDPISEHNRLYWYRQTLGQGPEFLTYFQNEAQLEKSRLLSDRFSAERPKGSFSTLEIQRTEQGDSAMYLCASSSGYETQYFGPGTRLLVL.

The chain uses TRBV3-1 and TRBJ1-5, with D maybe TRBD1 (5 bases). V was clipped by 1 base and J by 3 bases, with 10 bases between them. CDR1 and CDR2 from the germline V gene are LGHDT and YNNKEL (reference sequence). The CDR3 is 15 amino acids. The CDR3 spells CASSQGGGNNQPQHF. The CDR3 region has the DNA TGTGCCAGCAGCCAAGGGGGGGGAAACAATCAGCCCCAGCATTTT.

In its sample, this clonotype was seen a few times. The chain couples TRBV7-6 to TRBJ2-7; 9 nucleotides align to TRBD1. Germline loops: CDR1 SGHVS, CDR2 FNYEAQ. Trimming removed 8 bases from V and 3 bases from J; junction bases left unmatched: 8. The CDR3 has 14 residues. This chain's CDR3 is CASSRGTGNYEQYF. CDR3 in DNA: TGTGCCAGCTCACGGGGGACAGGGAACTACGAGCAGTACTTC.

The chain links TRBV11-3 to TRBJ2-1, with D perhaps matching TRBD2 (5 bases). V lost 1 base and J 5 bases, leaving 12 bases between the germline ends. The CDR3 is made up of 15 amino acids. Germline-derived CDR1 and CDR2 are SGHNT and YENEEA. As DNA, the CDR3 is TGTGCCAGCAGCTTAGGTTTCGGGATCGACAATGAGCAGTTCTTC. Its protein product is CASSLGFGIDNEQFF.

The chain uses TRBV19 and TRBJ2-3, with 11 nucleotides matching TRBD2. V was clipped by 3 bases and J by 2 bases; unmatched bases: 7. The CDR3 length is 17 residues. Germline V gives CDR1 LNHDA, CDR2 SQIVND (reference sequence). The DNA for the CDR3 is TGTGCCAGTAGTATCCTGGGGACTAGCGGACTCACAGATACGCAGTATTTT. Translating gives CASSILGTSGLTDTQYF.

The chain recombines TRBV11-1 with TRBJ2-1, with D possibly matching TRBD1 (5 bases). V was pared by 6 bases and J by 7 bases, with 22 bases between. The CDR3 is made up of 16 amino acids. Per germline, CDR1 SGHAT and CDR2 FQDESV (reference sequence). The CDR3 loop reads CASRETGAAEHNEQFF. CDR3 nucleotide sequence: TGTGCCAGCAGAGAAACTGGGGCAGCCGAACATAATGAGCAGTTCTTC.

The CDR3 sequence: CASSPSRDFHEQFF. The DNA for the CDR3 is TGTGCCAGCAGCCCTAGCCGGGACTTCCATGAGCAGTTCTTC. The rearrangement links TRBV7-2 to TRBJ2-1, with D perhaps TRBD2 (6 bases). The V gene's germline CDR1 is SGHTA and CDR2 FQGNSA. Trimming cost V 5 bases and J 8 bases, with 16 bases left between them. The CDR3 length is 14 residues.

The chain has TRBV2 and TRBJ2-1, with D hard to call. Trimming removed 9 bases at V and 7 bases at J, with 10 bases between. This CDR3 has 11 amino acids. Germline CDR1 SNHLY, CDR2 FYNNEI. The CDR3 DNA reads as TGTGCCAGTCCATCAATAAATGAGCAGTTCTTC. It yields the protein CASPSINEQFF.

This clonotype appeared once. The V and J genes are TRBV25-1 and TRBJ2-5; D gene uncertain. Trimming removed 3 bases at V and 4 bases at J, with 9 bases between. Germline CDR1 reads MGHDK; CDR2 reads SYGVNS. The CDR3 totals 13 residues. The CDR3 here is CASSEGIGETQYF. The CDR3 DNA is TGTGCCAGCAGTGAGGGGATCGGAGAGACCCAGTACTTC.

CDR3 residues: CASRPENTGELFF. The CDR3 nucleotides are TGTGCCAGCAGGCCCGAAAACACCGGGGAGCTGTTTTTT. This chain joins TRBV7-9 and TRBJ2-2; D gene uncertain. The CDR3 spans 13 residues. V lost 6 bases and J lost 2, with 7 bases in between. The germline V gene has CDR1 SEHNR and CDR2 FQNEAQ (reference sequence).

Concerning this clonotype: One junction end does not reproduce the germline sequence, and a read error may be involved. The rearrangement uses TRBV24-1 and TRBJ2-7; D is undetermined. CDR1 and CDR2 (germline): KGHDR, SFDVKD. The CDR3 sequence is 14 residues long. In nucleotides, the CDR3 is TGTGCCACTAGTGACCCTAAGGTCGACTACGAGCAGTACTTC. Translating gives CATSDPKVDYEQYF.

This clonotype was counted a single time. The chain recombines TRBV3-1 with TRBJ2-3; TRBD2 is a possible D gene (6 bases). CDR3 length: 16 amino acids. Germline V lookup: CDR1 LGHDT, CDR2 YNNKEL (reference sequence). The V end was cut by 0 bases, the J end by 2 bases, with 12 bases between. CDR3 sequence: CASSQEVGSPTDTQYF. CDR3 nucleotide sequence: TGTGCCAGCAGCCAAGAGGTCGGGAGCCCCACAGATACGCAGTATTTT.

The rearrangement joins TRBV12-3 or TRBV12-4 to TRBJ2-2, with D perhaps being TRBD1 or TRBD2 (5 bases each). V was pared by 5 bases and J by 3 bases, with 19 bases between. The CDR3 sequence is 17 residues long. As DNA, the CDR3 is TGTGCCAGCAGTACACAGCCGGGGCCATGGGACACCGGGGAGCTGTTTTTT. It encodes CASSTQPGPWDTGELFF.